The 27 T cell receptor beta chains below come from one sample, sequenced in a study of cytomegalovirus exposure and HLA in healthy donors (dated by TCRdb to 2017 to 2019). Library construction relied on the immunoSEQ multiplex PCR assay. TCRdb mirrors the immuneACCESS table, restricted to in-frame sequences. Some clones are absent from its copies; in checked studies, under half trace to an unresolved V gene, and the reason for the others is unknown. The sample yields about 250,000 clones; about 90% were counted once. The top ten constitute more than 10% of the sample. The sample was PBMCs. The receptors derive from a man in his late teens or twenties in good health and CMV-seropositive.

This clone came up once. The rearrangement links TRBV4-2 to TRBJ1-3, with D hard to call. V lost 3 bases and J lost 4, with 16 bases in between. This CDR3 has 16 amino acids. Germline CDR1 and CDR2: LGHNA and YNFKEQ. The CDR3 region is CASSHVGSKAGNTIYF. The CDR3 DNA follows: TGTGCCAGCAGCCATGTTGGCAGTAAGGCCGGAAACACCATATATTTT.

The chain has TRBV9 and TRBJ2-1; a weak D match, TRBD1 (6 bases). Germline V gives CDR1 SGDLS, CDR2 YYNGEE. The CDR3 is made up of 15 amino acids. V lost 3 bases and J 3 bases, leaving 13 bases between the germline ends. The CDR3 loop reads CASSEGDGYYNEQFF. The CDR3, as DNA: TGTGCCAGCAGCGAGGGGGACGGATACTACAATGAGCAGTTCTTC.

The rearrangement uses TRBV11-2 and TRBJ1-4; no clear D. CDR3 length: 13 amino acids. In germline, CDR1 is SGHAT, CDR2 FQNNGV. With 1 base removed from V and 14 bases from J, the gap between germline ends came to 14 bases. The CDR3, as DNA: TGTGCCAGCAGCTTAGTGCCCCATCTGGGGCTGTTTTTT. It codes for CASSLVPHLGLFF.

V and J are TRBV19 and TRBJ2-3; TRBD1 might be the D (6 bases). V was trimmed by 7 bases and J by 1 base, leaving 12 bases between them. The V gene's germline CDR1 is LNHDA and CDR2 SQIVND (reference sequence). The CDR3 totals 14 residues. The CDR3 protein is CASIETGRTDTQYF. The CDR3 nucleotides are TGTGCCAGTATTGAGACAGGACGCACAGATACGCAGTATTTT.

This chain connects TRBV6-5 to TRBJ2-1, with 8 bases identical to TRBD1. The CDR3 is 14 amino acids. Trimming took 6 bases from V and 2 from J; bases not matched to a gene: 3. Germline CDR1 MNHEY, CDR2 SVGAGI. The CDR3 coding sequence is TGTGCCAGCAGCAGACAGGGGACCTACAATGAGCAGTTCTTC. This sequence encodes CASSRQGTYNEQFF.

The chain recombines TRBV5-4 with TRBJ1-1; 8 bases map to TRBD1. CDR1 and CDR2 from the germline V gene are SGHNT and YYREEE (reference sequence). This CDR3 spans 14 amino acids. J lost 0 bases, V lost 3 bases, and 1 base had no gene match. The CDR3 bases are TGTGCCAGCAGCTCCAGGGGGCTGAACACTGAAGCTTTCTTT. Its protein product is CASSSRGLNTEAFF.

This chain links TRBV19 with TRBJ2-7, with 8 bases identical to TRBD2. V trimming: 5 bases; J trimming: 5 bases; junction bases outside the gene matches: 5. The CDR3 is 13 amino acids. Per germline, CDR1 LNHDA and CDR2 SQIVND (reference sequence). The CDR3 region has the DNA TGTGCCAGTAGTTCGCTTAGCGGGGACGAGCAGTACTTC. Its protein is CASSSLSGDEQYF.

The V and J genes are TRBV7-9 and TRBJ2-5, with D possibly matching TRBD2 (5 bases). Per germline, CDR1 SEHNR and CDR2 FQNEAQ (reference sequence). Trimming shortened V by 4 bases and J by 5 bases, and 14 bases separated the two germline ends. The CDR3 spans 14 residues. This chain's CDR3 is CASSSLTEVETQYF. Here the CDR3 DNA reads TGTGCCAGCAGCTCGTTGACGGAGGTGGAGACCCAGTACTTC. Variable domain in full (rest from reference TRBV7-9 and TRBJ2-5): DTGVSQNPRHKITKRGQNVTFRCDPISEHNRLYWYRQTLGQGPEFLTYFQNEAQLEKSRLLSDRFSAERPKGSFSTLEIQRTEQGDSAMYLCASSSLTEVETQYFGPGTRLLVL.

The J gene is TRBJ1-1, the V gene TRBV9; 8 bases line up with TRBD1. The germline gives CDR1 SGDLS, CDR2 YYNGEE. The V and J ends lost 3 bases and 8 bases, in that order; junction bases with no gene match: 9. The CDR3 runs to 14 residues. CDR3 sequence (DNA): TGTGCCAGCAGCGGGCCAGGGGGACAGGCGGAAGCTTTCTTT. Residues: CASSGPGGQAEAFF.

The chain employs TRBV5-4 and TRBJ2-7; 7 bases fit TRBD1. This CDR3 is built from 15 residues. Germline CDR1 and CDR2: SGHNT and YYREEE (reference sequence). Trimming removed 0 bases from V and 5 bases from J; junction bases left unmatched: 8. The CDR3 here is CASSLASGGWDEQYF. Written as DNA, the CDR3 is TGTGCCAGCAGCTTGGCATCAGGGGGTTGGGACGAGCAGTACTTC. The full variable domain, rest sourced from reference TRBV5-4 and TRBJ2-7, is ETGVTQSPTHLIKTRGQQVTLRCSSQSGHNTVSWYQQALGQGPQFIFQYYREEENGRGNFPPRFSGLQFPNYSSELNVNALELDDSALYLCASSLASGGWDEQYFGPGTRLTVT.

This chain joins TRBV5-1 and TRBJ2-3, with no clear D. Trimming removed 0 bases at V and 0 bases at J, with 8 bases between. Germline lookup yields CDR1 SGHRS and CDR2 YFSETQ. The CDR3 is 15 amino acids. CDR3 residues: CASSLGHSSTDTQYF. The CDR3 bases are TGCGCCAGCAGCTTGGGACACTCTAGCACAGATACGCAGTATTTT.

The CDR3 nucleotides are TGCGCCAGCAGCACCCGGTCCCGGAAGGGCGCAGATACGCAGTATTTT. This encodes CASSTRSRKGADTQYF. The V gene is TRBV5-1, the J gene TRBJ2-3; D remains ambiguous. Germline lookup yields CDR1 SGHRS and CDR2 YFSETQ. The CDR3 has 16 amino acids. V was cut by 4 bases and J by 4 bases, with 19 bases left in between.

This rearrangement joins TRBV7-9 to TRBJ2-7, with 7 bases identical to TRBD2. This CDR3 region has 14 residues. The ends lost 2 bases at V and 2 bases at J; junction bases unmatched: 3. The germline V gene has CDR1 SEHNR and CDR2 FQNEAQ (reference sequence). The CDR3 nucleotides read TGTGCCAGCAGCTTACCCGGACTAGCCTACGAGCAGTACTTC. Protein product: CASSLPGLAYEQYF. Full variable domain (remainder filled in from reference TRBV7-9 and TRBJ2-7): DTGVSQNPRHKITKRGQNVTFRCDPISEHNRLYWYRQTLGQGPEFLTYFQNEAQLEKSRLLSDRFSAERPKGSFSTLEIQRTEQGDSAMYLCASSLPGLAYEQYFGPGTRLTVT.

The rearrangement links TRBV30 to TRBJ2-5; 11 bases line up with TRBD1. The CDR3 totals 15 residues. Germline V gene sequence: CDR1 GTSNPN, CDR2 SVGIG (reference sequence). J was trimmed by 4 bases and V by 1 base; bases with no gene match: 5. CDR3 bases: TGTGCCTGGAGTGCCGGGGACAGGGGGGGAGAGACCCAGTACTTC. Its translation is CAWSAGDRGGETQYF.

This sequence joins TRBV5-1 and TRBJ1-3, with unresolved D. Germline CDR1 is SGHRS and CDR2 is YFSETQ. Trimming shortened V by 8 bases and J by 0 bases, and 9 bases separated the two germline ends. There are 13 residues in the CDR3. The CDR3 region is CASRPVSGNTIYF. The CDR3 DNA reads as TGCGCCAGTAGGCCGGTCTCTGGAAACACCATATATTTT.

V and J are TRBV7-8 and TRBJ2-7; D remains ambiguous. Germline CDR1 is SGHVS and CDR2 is FQNEAQ. V lost 1 base, J lost 3 bases, and 7 bases lay in between. The CDR3 sequence is 13 residues long. CDR3 residues: CASSLDSDYEQYF. CDR3 sequence (DNA): TGTGCCAGCAGCTTAGACAGTGACTACGAGCAGTACTTC.

V and J are TRBV12-5 and TRBJ1-1; 7 bases are shared with TRBD1. The CDR3 sequence is 14 residues long. Germline trimming cut 6 bases from V and 0 bases from J; bases unmatched to any gene: 4. Germline-derived CDR1 and CDR2 are LGHNT and FRNRAP. CDR3 nucleotides: TGTGCTAGTGGGACAGGGATTCTGAACACTGAAGCTTTCTTT. It specifies CASGTGILNTEAFF.

The genes are TRBV5-4 and TRBJ1-1; 7 bases are a match to TRBD1. The length of the CDR3 is 14 residues. Trimming cost V 2 bases and J 5 bases; bases outside gene matches: 6. Per the germline V gene, CDR1 is SGHNT and CDR2 is YYREEE (reference sequence). CDR3 in amino acids: CASSFRQGETEAFF. The CDR3 nucleotides are TGTGCCAGCAGCTTCAGACAGGGAGAAACTGAAGCTTTCTTT.

J is TRBJ2-7 and V is TRBV10-3, with D perhaps TRBD1 (6 bases). Germline CDR1 and CDR2: ENHRY and SYGVKD. This CDR3 has 13 residues. Trimming pared 6 bases from V and 3 bases from J, leaving 12 bases between. As DNA, the CDR3 is TGTGCCATCAGGGTGGACAGTAGCTACGAGCAGTACTTC. Encoded protein: CAIRVDSSYEQYF.

In DNA, the CDR3 is TGTGCCAGCAGCTTGCGACAGGGACTCGAAGCTTTCTTT. Protein sequence: CASSLRQGLEAFF. The V and J genes are TRBV11-2 and TRBJ1-1; 7 bases align to TRBD1. The V gene's germline CDR1 is SGHAT and CDR2 FQNNGV. There are 13 residues in the CDR3. V lost 3 bases to trimming and J lost 8 bases; unmatched junction nucleotides: 6.

This chain uses TRBV15 with TRBJ2-3; D gene unclear. Trimming took 1 base from V and 4 from J, leaving 12 bases between them. There are 15 residues in the CDR3. Germline CDR1 reads LNHNV; CDR2 reads YYDKDF (reference sequence). Written as DNA, the CDR3 is TGTGCCACCAGCAGAGTTGTAATGGGGTCAGATACGCAGTATTTT. It translates to CATSRVVMGSDTQYF.

The chain is built from TRBV5-6 and TRBJ1-2, with TRBD1 identical over 9 bases. The CDR3 contains 14 residues. Germline CDR1 and CDR2: SGHDT and YYEEEE. V dropped 4 bases and J dropped 8; count of bases not matched to a gene: 9. CDR3 sequence (DNA): TGTGCCAGCAGCGGAACAGGGGGCCGGTTCGGCTACACCTTC. It specifies CASSGTGGRFGYTF. The whole variable domain, filled in from reference TRBV5-6 and TRBJ1-2, reads DAGVTQSPTHLIKTRGQQVTLRCSPKSGHDTVSWYQQALGQGPQFIFQYYEEEERQRGNFPDRFSGHQFPNYSSELNVNALLLGDSALYLCASSGTGGRFGYTFGSGTRLTVV.

The chain has TRBV11-2 and TRBJ1-1, with D maybe TRBD1 (5 bases). The germline V and J ends were trimmed by 3 bases and 3 bases, with 11 bases remaining between them. The CDR3 has 14 amino acids. Germline assignment: CDR1 SGHAT and CDR2 FQNNGV. CDR3 coding DNA: TGTGCCAGCAGCTTTTTAGGGACGGACACTGAAGCTTTCTTT. It is translated as CASSFLGTDTEAFF.

The chain employs TRBV7-2 and TRBJ2-3; 14 positions agree with TRBD2. V was pared by 0 bases and J by 5 bases, with 4 bases of the junction left unmatched. The CDR3 extends over 17 amino acids. Germline V gene lookup returns CDR1 SGHTA and CDR2 FQGNSA. The CDR3 here is CASSLAGLAGAGDTQYF. CDR3 DNA: TGTGCCAGCAGCTTAGCGGGACTAGCGGGAGCGGGAGATACGCAGTATTTT.

The chain uses TRBV5-1 and TRBJ2-6; 10 bases line up with TRBD1. Trimming cost V 8 bases and J 0 bases; bases outside gene matches: 5. Germline loops: CDR1 SGHRS, CDR2 YFSETQ. The CDR3 consists of 16 residues. CDR3 nucleotides: TGCGCCAGTGGACAGGGGGGCCCCTCTGGGGCCAACGTCCTGACTTTC. This sequence encodes CASGQGGPSGANVLTF.

This sequence joins TRBV28 and TRBJ1-1; D call uncertain. From germline, CDR1 is MDHEN and CDR2 SYDVKM. This CDR3 has 12 residues. Trimming pared 8 bases from V and 3 bases from J, leaving 10 bases between. The CDR3 region has the DNA TGTGCCAGCGCTCATTGGGACACTGAAGCTTTCTTT. Protein product: CASAHWDTEAFF.

This clone was found once. This chain joins TRBV6-5 and TRBJ2-2; unclear D gene. Per germline, CDR1 MNHEY and CDR2 SVGAGI. This CDR3 is 15 amino acids long. The germline V and J ends were trimmed by 0 bases and 0 bases, with 5 bases remaining between them. CDR3 amino acids: CASSYSRTNTGELFF. CDR3 in DNA: TGTGCCAGCAGTTACTCTCGAACGAACACCGGGGAGCTGTTTTTT.